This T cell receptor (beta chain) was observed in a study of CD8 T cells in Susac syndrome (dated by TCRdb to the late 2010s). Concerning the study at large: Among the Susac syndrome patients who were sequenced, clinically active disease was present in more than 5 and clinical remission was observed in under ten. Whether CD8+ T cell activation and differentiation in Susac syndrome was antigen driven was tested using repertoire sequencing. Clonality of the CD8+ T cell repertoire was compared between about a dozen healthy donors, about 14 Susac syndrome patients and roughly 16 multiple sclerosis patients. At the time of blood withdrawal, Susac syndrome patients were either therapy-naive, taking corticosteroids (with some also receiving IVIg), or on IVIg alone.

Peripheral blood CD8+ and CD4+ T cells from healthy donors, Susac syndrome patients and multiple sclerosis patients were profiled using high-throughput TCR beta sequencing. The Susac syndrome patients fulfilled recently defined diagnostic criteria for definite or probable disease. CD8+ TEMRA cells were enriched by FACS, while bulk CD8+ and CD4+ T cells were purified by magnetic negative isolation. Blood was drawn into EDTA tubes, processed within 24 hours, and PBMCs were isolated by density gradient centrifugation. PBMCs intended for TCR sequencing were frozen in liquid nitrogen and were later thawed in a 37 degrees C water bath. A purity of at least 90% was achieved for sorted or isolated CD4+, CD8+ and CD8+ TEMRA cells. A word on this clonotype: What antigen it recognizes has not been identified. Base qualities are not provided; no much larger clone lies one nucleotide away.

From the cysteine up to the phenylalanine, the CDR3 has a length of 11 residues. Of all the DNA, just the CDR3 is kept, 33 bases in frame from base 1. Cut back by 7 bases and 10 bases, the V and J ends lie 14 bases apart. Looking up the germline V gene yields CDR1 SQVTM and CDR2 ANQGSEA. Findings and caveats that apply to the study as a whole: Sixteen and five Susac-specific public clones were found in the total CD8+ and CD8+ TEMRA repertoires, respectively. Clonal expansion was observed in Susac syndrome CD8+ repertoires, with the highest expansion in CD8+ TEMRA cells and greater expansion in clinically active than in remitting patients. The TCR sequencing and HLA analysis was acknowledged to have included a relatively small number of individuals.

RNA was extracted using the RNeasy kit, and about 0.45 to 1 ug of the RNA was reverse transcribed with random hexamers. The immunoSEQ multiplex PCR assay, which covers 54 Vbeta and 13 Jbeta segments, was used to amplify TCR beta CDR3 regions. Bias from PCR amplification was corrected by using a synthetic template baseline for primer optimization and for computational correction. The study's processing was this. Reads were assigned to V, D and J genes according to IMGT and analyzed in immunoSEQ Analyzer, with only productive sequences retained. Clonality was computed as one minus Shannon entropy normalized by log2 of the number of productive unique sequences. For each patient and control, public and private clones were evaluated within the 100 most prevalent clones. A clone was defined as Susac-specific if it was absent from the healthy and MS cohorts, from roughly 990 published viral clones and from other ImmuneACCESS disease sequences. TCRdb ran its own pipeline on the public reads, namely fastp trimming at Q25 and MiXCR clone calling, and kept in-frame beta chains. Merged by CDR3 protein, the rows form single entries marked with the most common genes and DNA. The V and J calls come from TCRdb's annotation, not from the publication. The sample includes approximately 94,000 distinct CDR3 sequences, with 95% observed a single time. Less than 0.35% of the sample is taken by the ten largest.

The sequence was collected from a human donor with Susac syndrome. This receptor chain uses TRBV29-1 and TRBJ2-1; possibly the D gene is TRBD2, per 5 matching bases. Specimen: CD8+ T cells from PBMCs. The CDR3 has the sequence CSAGGRGEQFF. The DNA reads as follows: TGCAGCGCCGGAGGTAGAGGCGAGCAGTTCTTC.